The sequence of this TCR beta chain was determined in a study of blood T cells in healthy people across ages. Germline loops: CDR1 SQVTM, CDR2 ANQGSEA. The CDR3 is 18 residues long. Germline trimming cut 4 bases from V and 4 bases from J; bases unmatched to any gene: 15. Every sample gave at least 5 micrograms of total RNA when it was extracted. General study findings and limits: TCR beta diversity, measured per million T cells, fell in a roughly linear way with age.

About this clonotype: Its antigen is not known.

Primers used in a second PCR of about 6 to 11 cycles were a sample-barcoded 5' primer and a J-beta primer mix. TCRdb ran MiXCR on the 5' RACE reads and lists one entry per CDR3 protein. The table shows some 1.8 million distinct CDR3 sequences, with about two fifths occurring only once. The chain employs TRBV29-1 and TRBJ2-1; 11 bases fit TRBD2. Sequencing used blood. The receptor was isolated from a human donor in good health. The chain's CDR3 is CSVALLAGGQRPYNEQFF. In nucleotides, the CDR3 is TGCAGCGTTGCGTTGTTAGCGGGGGGGCAGCGGCCATACAATGAGCAGTTCTTC.